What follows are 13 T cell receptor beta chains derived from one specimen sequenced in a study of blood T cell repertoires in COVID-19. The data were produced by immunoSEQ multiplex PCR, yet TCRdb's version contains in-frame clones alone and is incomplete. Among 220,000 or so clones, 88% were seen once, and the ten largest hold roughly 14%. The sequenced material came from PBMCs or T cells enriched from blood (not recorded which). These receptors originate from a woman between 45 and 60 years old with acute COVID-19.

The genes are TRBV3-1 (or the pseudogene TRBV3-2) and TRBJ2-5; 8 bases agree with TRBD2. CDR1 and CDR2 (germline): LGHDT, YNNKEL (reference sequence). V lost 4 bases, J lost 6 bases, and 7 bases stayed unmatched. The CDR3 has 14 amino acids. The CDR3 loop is CASSPRTGGKTQYF. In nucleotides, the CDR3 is TGTGCCAGCAGCCCCCGTACGGGGGGGAAGACCCAGTACTTC.

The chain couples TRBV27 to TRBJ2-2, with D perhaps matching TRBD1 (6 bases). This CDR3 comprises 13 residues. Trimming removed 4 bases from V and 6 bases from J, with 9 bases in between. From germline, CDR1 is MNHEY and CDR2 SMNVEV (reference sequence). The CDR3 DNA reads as TGTGCCAGCAGTTCACAGGGTCCCGGGGAGCTGTTTTTT. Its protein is CASSSQGPGELFF.

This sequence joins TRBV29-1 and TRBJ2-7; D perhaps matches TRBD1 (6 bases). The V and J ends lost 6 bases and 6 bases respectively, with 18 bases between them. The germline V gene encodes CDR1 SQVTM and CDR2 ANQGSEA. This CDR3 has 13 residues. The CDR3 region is CSVTPDSSGEQYF. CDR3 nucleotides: TGCAGCGTGACACCGGACAGTTCGGGCGAGCAGTACTTC.

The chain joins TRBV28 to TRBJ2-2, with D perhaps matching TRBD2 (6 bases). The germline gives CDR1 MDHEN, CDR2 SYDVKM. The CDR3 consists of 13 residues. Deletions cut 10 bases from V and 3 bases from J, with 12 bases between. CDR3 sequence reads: CATLAPYTGELFF. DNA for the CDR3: TGTGCCACCCTAGCGCCATACACCGGGGAGCTGTTTTTT.

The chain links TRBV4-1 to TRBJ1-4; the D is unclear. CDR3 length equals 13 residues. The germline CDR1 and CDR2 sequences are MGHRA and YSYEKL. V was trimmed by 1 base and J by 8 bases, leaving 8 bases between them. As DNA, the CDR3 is TGCGCCAGCAGCCAAGTCTACCTGGAAAAACTGTTTTTT. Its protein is CASSQVYLEKLFF.

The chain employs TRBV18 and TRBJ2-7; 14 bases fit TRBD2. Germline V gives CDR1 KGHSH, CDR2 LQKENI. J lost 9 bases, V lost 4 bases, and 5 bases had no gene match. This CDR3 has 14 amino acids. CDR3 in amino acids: CASSLGTSGRGQYF. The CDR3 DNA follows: TGTGCCAGCTCACTCGGGACTAGCGGGAGAGGGCAGTACTTC.

The CDR3 bases are TGTGCCAGCAGTGAATACAGGGGGGCATACTATGGCTACACCTTC. As protein: CASSEYRGAYYGYTF. The genes are TRBV25-1 and TRBJ1-2, with 7 bases matching TRBD1. The germline V gene has CDR1 MGHDK and CDR2 SYGVNS. The CDR3 has 15 residues. With 0 bases clipped from V and 3 bases from J, the junction kept 4 bases outside the gene matches.

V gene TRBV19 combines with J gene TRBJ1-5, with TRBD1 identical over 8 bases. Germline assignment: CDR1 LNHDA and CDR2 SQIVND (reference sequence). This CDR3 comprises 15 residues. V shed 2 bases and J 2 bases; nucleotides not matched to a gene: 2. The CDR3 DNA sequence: TGTGCCAGTAGTATAAAGGGACAGGGCAATCAGCCCCAGCATTTT. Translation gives CASSIKGQGNQPQHF.

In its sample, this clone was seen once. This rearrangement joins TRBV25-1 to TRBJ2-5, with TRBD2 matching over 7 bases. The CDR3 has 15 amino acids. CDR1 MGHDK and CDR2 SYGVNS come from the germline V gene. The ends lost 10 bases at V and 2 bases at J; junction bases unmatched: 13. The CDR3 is CAIGVAGTIQETQYF. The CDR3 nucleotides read TGTGCCATAGGGGTAGCGGGTACTATTCAAGAGACCCAGTACTTC.

CDR3 region: CASSLIPSGEPGEQFF. In nucleotides, the CDR3 is TGTGCCAGCAGTTTAATCCCTAGCGGGGAGCCGGGTGAGCAGTTCTTC. This rearrangement joins TRBV27 to TRBJ2-1, with 9 bases that match TRBD2. This CDR3 spans 16 amino acids. Trimming removed 2 bases from V and 9 bases from J; junction bases left unmatched: 11. Germline CDR1 reads MNHEY; CDR2 reads SMNVEV (reference sequence).

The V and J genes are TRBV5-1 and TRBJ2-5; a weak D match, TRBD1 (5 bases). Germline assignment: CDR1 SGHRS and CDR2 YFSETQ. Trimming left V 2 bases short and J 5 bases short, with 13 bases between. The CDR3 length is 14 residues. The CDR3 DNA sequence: TGCGCCAGCAGCTTCGGGCAGGGATACGAGACCCAGTACTTC. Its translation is CASSFGQGYETQYF. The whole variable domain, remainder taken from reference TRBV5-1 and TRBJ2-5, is KAGVTQTPRYLIKTRGQQVTLSCSPISGHRSVSWYQQTPGQGLQFLFEYFSETQRNKGNFPGRFSGRQFSNSRSEMNVSTLELGDSALYLCASSFGQGYETQYFGPGTRLLVL.

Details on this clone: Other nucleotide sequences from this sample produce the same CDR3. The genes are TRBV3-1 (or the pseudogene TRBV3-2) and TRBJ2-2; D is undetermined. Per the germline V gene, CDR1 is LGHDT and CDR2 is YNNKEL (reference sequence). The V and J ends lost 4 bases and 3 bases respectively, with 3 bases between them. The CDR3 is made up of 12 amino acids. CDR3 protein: CASSPYTGELFF. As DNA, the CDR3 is TGTGCCAGCAGCCCATACACCGGGGAGCTGTTTTTT.

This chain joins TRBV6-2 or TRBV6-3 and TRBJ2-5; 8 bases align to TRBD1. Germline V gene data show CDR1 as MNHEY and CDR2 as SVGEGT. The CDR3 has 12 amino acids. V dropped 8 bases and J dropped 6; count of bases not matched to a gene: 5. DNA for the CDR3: TGTGCCAGCGGTTCCAGGGGGCAGACCCAGTACTTC. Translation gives CASGSRGQTQYF.